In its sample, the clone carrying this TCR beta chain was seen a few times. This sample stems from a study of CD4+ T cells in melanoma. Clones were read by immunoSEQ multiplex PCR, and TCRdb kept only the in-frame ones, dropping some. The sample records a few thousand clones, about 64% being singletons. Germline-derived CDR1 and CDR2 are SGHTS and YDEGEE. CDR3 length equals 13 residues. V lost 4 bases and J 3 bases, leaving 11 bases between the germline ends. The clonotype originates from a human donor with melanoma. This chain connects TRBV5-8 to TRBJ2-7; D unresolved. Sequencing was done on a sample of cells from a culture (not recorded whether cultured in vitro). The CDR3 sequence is CASSVGSLYEQYF. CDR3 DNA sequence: TGTGCCAGCAGCGTGGGTTCTCTCTACGAGCAGTACTTC.